This TCR beta chain was profiled in a study of T cell responses to AZD1222 COVID-19 vaccine. Produced via immunoSEQ multiplex PCR; TCRdb's table is partial and in-frame only. The repertoire holds 90,000 to 110,000 clones, over 80% seen once, with roughly 6.9% in the top ten. The CDR3 loop spans 15 amino acids. V lost 2 bases, J lost 2 bases, and 14 bases lay in between. CDR1 SGDLS and CDR2 YYNGEE come from the germline V gene. Study results and limitations: Only 5 to 7 AZD1222 recipients were seropositive at baseline.

A word on this clone: The target antigen is unknown.

This sequence originates from an adult in good health. The J gene is TRBJ2-7, the V gene TRBV9; D gene unclear. This material consisted of peripheral blood, taken on day 0 of AZD1222 vaccination. CDR3 region: CASSVADAVTYEQYF. As DNA, the CDR3 is TGTGCCAGCAGCGTGGCGGATGCAGTTACCTACGAGCAGTACTTC.